The 9 T cell receptor beta chains in this list originate from one sample, sequenced in a study of T-cell memory formation after mild COVID-19. TCRdb re-analysed the 5' RACE reads in MiXCR, keeping a single row per CDR3 protein. The sample shows about 170,000 distinct CDR3 sequences, over 10% of them seen only once. Sequenced: PBMCs or a T cell subset sorted from them (not recorded which). The receptors shown here come from a man between 18 and 35 years old who had mild COVID-19 (a few samples of this study predate the infection). Cell type and time point are not known.

This clonotype was seen more than once but under ten times. This rearrangement joins TRBV7-2 to TRBJ1-2; no reliable D call. The CDR3 sequence is 13 residues long. Germline V gives CDR1 SGHTA, CDR2 FQGNSA. V lost 2 bases to trimming and J lost 4 bases, with 8 bases between them. The CDR3 sequence: CASSLYLSYGYTF. DNA of the CDR3: TGTGCCAGCAGCTTATATCTATCCTATGGCTACACCTTC.

There are a few counts of this clonotype. The chain joins TRBV7-9 to TRBJ2-2; possible D gene TRBD1, 6 bases. Germline V gives CDR1 SEHNR, CDR2 FQNEAQ (reference sequence). The CDR3 runs 15 residues. Trimming cost V 5 bases and J 4 bases, with 14 bases left between them. The DNA of the CDR3 is TGTGCCAGCAGCGAGCACAGGGACCGCACCGGGGAGCTGTTTTTT. It yields the protein CASSEHRDRTGELFF.

The chain carries TRBV12-3 or TRBV12-4 and TRBJ1-4; D uncertain. This CDR3 has 16 residues. Trimming shortened V by 2 bases and J by 1 base, and 11 bases separated the two germline ends. CDR3 protein: CASSLTKGRTNEKLFF. The DNA of the CDR3 is TGTGCCAGCAGTTTAACGAAGGGTAGAACTAATGAAAAACTGTTTTTT.

This clonotype was picked up a small number of times. The gene calls are TRBV6-5 and TRBJ1-6, with a weak D call TRBD1 (6 bases). V dropped 4 bases and J dropped 3 bases, with 25 bases sitting between them. This CDR3 is built from 20 residues. Germline CDR1 is MNHEY and CDR2 is SVGAGI. This CDR3 is CASSSPGASGLSGYNSPLHF. The CDR3 region has the DNA TGTGCCAGCAGTTCGCCGGGGGCATCGGGGTTGTCTGGCTATAATTCACCCCTCCACTTT.

This clonotype was seen a few times. The chain is built from TRBV4-1 and TRBJ2-5; the D gene is possibly TRBD1 (5 bases). The germline gives CDR1 MGHRA, CDR2 YSYEKL. The CDR3 extends over 12 amino acids. Trimming pared 6 bases from V and 7 bases from J, leaving 12 bases between. The CDR3, as DNA: TGCGCCAGCAGACAGCAGCAGGGGACCCAGTACTTC. Encoded protein: CASRQQQGTQYF.

In this sample, this clonotype turned up a few times. The genes are TRBV29-1 and TRBJ2-2; TRBD2 matches 7 bases. V gave up 6 bases and J gave up 2 bases; unmatched junction bases: 9. The CDR3 totals 15 residues. In germline, CDR1 is SQVTM, CDR2 ANQGSEA. As DNA, the CDR3 is TGCAGCGTGGGGGACTACCGAACAAACACCGGGGAGCTGTTTTTT. Protein product: CSVGDYRTNTGELFF.

V usage is TRBV5-1 and J usage is TRBJ2-5; D might be TRBD2 (5 bases). Germline loops: CDR1 SGHRS, CDR2 YFSETQ. Trimming removed 2 bases from V and 5 bases from J, with 19 bases in between. The CDR3 has 16 amino acids. The CDR3 here is CASSFRSAADGETQYF. CDR3 bases: TGCGCCAGCAGCTTTAGGTCCGCAGCGGATGGGGAGACCCAGTACTTC.

The table lists this clonotype with a few counts. The chain employs TRBV7-8 and TRBJ2-3, with D unresolved. The CDR3 loop spans 15 amino acids. Between the trimmed V and J ends, which lost 6 bases and 6 bases, there was a span of 19 bases. Germline V gene lookup returns CDR1 SGHVS and CDR2 FQNEAQ. CDR3 in amino acids: CASSRRSQGLDTQYF. DNA for the CDR3: TGTGCCAGCAGTAGAAGAAGTCAAGGCTTGGATACGCAGTATTTT.

The chain employs TRBV30 and TRBJ2-5, with D perhaps assigned TRBD1 or TRBD2 (5 bases each). This CDR3 region has 13 residues. The germline CDR1 and CDR2 sequences are GTSNPN and SVGIG (reference sequence). Deletions cut 4 bases from V and 4 bases from J, with 13 bases between. CDR3 bases: TGTGCCTGGACTGATGTGAGGGGAGAGACCCAGTACTTC. Its protein product is CAWTDVRGETQYF.